A selection of T cell receptor beta chains follows, all from one sample in a study of regulatory T cells in long-lasting Graves disease. MiXCR, applied by TCRdb to the multiplex PCR reads, yields one record per CDR3 protein. In the table there are 450,000 to 600,000 distinct CDR3 sequences, around 15% of which are singletons. These data also formed part of another study, on T cells in Graves' hyperthyroidism and ophthalmopathy.

Sequencing used peripheral blood mononuclear cells (PBMCs), obtained at new diagnosis, from a patient treated with antithyroid drugs. The receptor set was obtained from a middle-aged man with Graves disease. CDR3s include the opening cysteine and the closing phenylalanine or tryptophan. Each record gives: V gene, J gene, clone size, D gene, CDR3 protein, CDR3 DNA. D genes are given only for firm matches. Not all rows give a size; the values are once, few, many and, for expanded clones, a class.

v_call: TRBV28
j_call: TRBJ2-4
clone_size: many
d_call: TRBD1
cdr3_aa: CASSGQGAWERAKNIQYF
cdr3_nt: TGTGCCAGCAGTGGACAGGGGGCGTGGGAAAGGGCCAAAAACATTCAGTACTTC

v_call: TRBV6-2/TRBV6-3
j_call: TRBJ1-1
clone_size: few
d_call: .
cdr3_aa: CASSYVVNTEAFF
cdr3_nt: TGTGCCAGCAGTTACGTGGTTAACACTGAAGCTTTCTTT

v_call: TRBV6-1
j_call: TRBJ2-7
clone_size: .
d_call: TRBD2
cdr3_aa: CASSDPTSGISLEQYF
cdr3_nt: TGTGCCAGCAGTGACCCGACTAGCGGGATCTCCTTGGAGCAGTACTTC

v_call: TRBV2
j_call: TRBJ2-5
clone_size: many
d_call: .
cdr3_aa: CASTLGLLVETQYF
cdr3_nt: TGTGCCAGCACCCTAGGCCTCCTGGTGGAGACCCAGTACTTC

v_call: TRBV7-7
j_call: TRBJ2-1
clone_size: .
d_call: TRBD1
cdr3_aa: CASSSRQGPTYNEQFF
cdr3_nt: TGTGCTAGCAGCTCCCGACAGGGCCCAACCTACAATGAGCAGTTCTTC

v_call: TRBV2
j_call: TRBJ2-1
clone_size: many
d_call: .
cdr3_aa: CASRLESSYNEQFF
cdr3_nt: TGTGCCAGCAGGTTGGAAAGCTCCTACAATGAGCAGTTCTTC

v_call: TRBV5-6
j_call: TRBJ2-1
clone_size: .
d_call: TRBD1
cdr3_aa: CASSLEQGNLIYNEQFF
cdr3_nt: TGTGCCAGCAGCTTGGAACAGGGGAATTTAATATACAATGAGCAGTTCTTC

v_call: TRBV9
j_call: TRBJ2-2
clone_size: few
d_call: .
cdr3_aa: CASSARTRGGSGELFF
cdr3_nt: TGTGCCAGCAGCGCAAGGACTAGGGGGGGAAGTGGGGAGCTGTTTTTT

v_call: TRBV28
j_call: TRBJ2-3
clone_size: many
d_call: TRBD1
cdr3_aa: CASSPEGQGAFGTDTQYF
cdr3_nt: TGTGCCAGCAGTCCAGAAGGACAGGGGGCCTTTGGAACAGATACGCAGTATTTT

v_call: TRBV29-1
j_call: TRBJ2-3
clone_size: many
d_call: TRBD2
cdr3_aa: CSVEQTSGRPVGDTQYF
cdr3_nt: TGCAGCGTTGAGCAGACTAGCGGGAGGCCGGTTGGAGATACGCAGTATTTT

v_call: TRBV29-1
j_call: TRBJ2-1
clone_size: few
d_call: .
cdr3_aa: CSVEDREIEQFF
cdr3_nt: TGCAGCGTTGAAGATCGAGAGATTGAGCAGTTCTTC

v_call: TRBV10-3
j_call: TRBJ2-3
clone_size: many
d_call: .
cdr3_aa: CAIGGGTDTQYF
cdr3_nt: TGTGCCATCGGGGGAGGCACAGATACGCAGTATTTT

v_call: TRBV29-1
j_call: TRBJ2-7
clone_size: many
d_call: TRBD2
cdr3_aa: CSVEASGASYEQYF
cdr3_nt: TGCAGCGTTGAGGCTAGCGGAGCATCCTACGAGCAGTACTTC

v_call: TRBV28
j_call: TRBJ1-2
clone_size: many
d_call: .
cdr3_aa: CASSLRHYGYTF
cdr3_nt: TGTGCCAGCAGTTTACGACACTATGGCTACACCTTC

v_call: TRBV2
j_call: TRBJ2-5
clone_size: many
d_call: .
cdr3_aa: CASSEAGQGPSRETQYF
cdr3_nt: TGTGCCAGCAGTGAAGCTGGGCAGGGGCCTAGCCGGGAGACCCAGTACTTC

v_call: TRBV3-1
j_call: TRBJ2-7
clone_size: few
d_call: .
cdr3_aa: CASSQGSGEVGEQYF
cdr3_nt: TGTGCCAGCAGCCAAGGTTCCGGAGAAGTAGGCGAGCAGTACTTC

v_call: TRBV12-3/TRBV12-4
j_call: TRBJ1-2
clone_size: many
d_call: TRBD1
cdr3_aa: CASSWGTGSIGYGYTF
cdr3_nt: TGTGCCAGCAGTTGGGGGACAGGGTCGATCGGCTATGGCTACACCTTC